This T cell receptor beta chain was captured by sequencing in a study of shared clonotypes between healthy human individuals. As to this clone: Its specificity is not known.

Only in-frame clones appear in the TCRdb table, and some are missing; sequencing was by immunoSEQ multiplex PCR. The sample includes some 2.4 million clones, over 85% of them seen just once. Points from the study as a whole: Investigators expected sequencing depth to affect clonotype sharing among donors.

The V gene's germline CDR1 is MDHEN and CDR2 SYDVKM. Trimming shortened V by 2 bases and J by 8 bases, and 12 bases separated the two germline ends. The CDR3 is 13 residues long. The chain recombines TRBV28 with TRBJ1-2; no reliable D call. The specimen was naive CD4+ T cells from PBMCs. The sample's subset: CD45RA+ positively selected. This TCR was sampled from a young man in good health. Some clones in this sample may be carry-over from other donors' samples. The CDR3 region is CASSLSLGGGYTF. CDR3 DNA sequence: TGTGCCAGCAGTTTAAGTCTCGGTGGCGGCTACACCTTC.